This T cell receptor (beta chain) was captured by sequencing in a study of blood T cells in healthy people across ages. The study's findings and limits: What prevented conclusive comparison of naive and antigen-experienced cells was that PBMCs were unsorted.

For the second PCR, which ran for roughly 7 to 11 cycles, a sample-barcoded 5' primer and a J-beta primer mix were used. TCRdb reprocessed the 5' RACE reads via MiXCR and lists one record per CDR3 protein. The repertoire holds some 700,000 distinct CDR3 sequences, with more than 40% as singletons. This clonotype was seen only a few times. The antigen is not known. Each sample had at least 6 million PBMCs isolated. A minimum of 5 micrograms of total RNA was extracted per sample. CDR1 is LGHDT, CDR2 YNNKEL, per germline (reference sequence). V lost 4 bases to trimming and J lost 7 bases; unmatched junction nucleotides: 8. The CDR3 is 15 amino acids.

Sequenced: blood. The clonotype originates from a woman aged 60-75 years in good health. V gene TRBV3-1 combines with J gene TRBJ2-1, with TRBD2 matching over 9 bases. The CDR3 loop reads CASSPESGGRNEQFF. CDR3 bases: TGTGCCAGCAGCCCCGAGAGCGGGGGGCGGAATGAGCAGTTCTTC.